This T cell receptor (beta chain) was documented in a study of blood T cell repertoires in COVID-19. In the authors' workflow: Cell counts per sample came from amplifying reference gene primers. The repertoire was sequenced with immunoSEQ multiplex PCR; TCRdb's copy has only in-frame clones and lacks some. Clone size and V and J calls were adopted from that table, with D and trimming inferred from the DNA. The sample includes 75,000 to 100,000 clones, 87% of them seen just once. Trimming shortened V by 10 bases and J by 8 bases, and 17 bases separated the two germline ends. The CDR3 has 12 residues. This clonotype was obtained from a man aged 65 to 79 with acute or convalescent COVID-19. The specimen sequenced was peripheral blood. This chain uses TRBV12-3 or TRBV12-4 with TRBJ1-2; D gene uncertain. The CDR3 loop is CAISRGLVGYTF. CDR3 nucleotides: TGTGCCATCTCCCGGGGTCTCGTCGGCTACACCTTC.